This TCR beta chain was sequenced for a study of PD-1 blockade in classical Hodgkin lymphoma. This CDR3 contains 15 residues. Germline-derived CDR1 and CDR2 are MDHEN and SYDVKM. The V end lost 6 bases, the J end lost 11 bases, and 25 bases lay between the germline ends. Here immunoSEQ multiplex PCR was the method, and the copy in TCRdb shows in-frame clones only, minus some. The table shows fewer than 95,000 clones, with 75% to 85% occurring only once. Sample time point: cycle 4 day 1 (C4D1), after more than five weeks of nivolumab. Each patient experienced a relapse that followed autologous stem cell transplantation, and brentuximab vedotin exposure varied.

The TCR comes from a human donor with classical Hodgkin lymphoma. The specimen was peripheral blood mononuclear cells (PBMCs), collected before the fourth cycle of nivolumab. The genes are TRBV28 and TRBJ1-1; possibly TRBD1 for D (5 bases). The chain's CDR3 is CASRPPGTGPRGAFF. The DNA of the CDR3 is TGTGCCAGCAGACCCCCCGGGACGGGCCCCCGTGGGGCTTTCTTT.